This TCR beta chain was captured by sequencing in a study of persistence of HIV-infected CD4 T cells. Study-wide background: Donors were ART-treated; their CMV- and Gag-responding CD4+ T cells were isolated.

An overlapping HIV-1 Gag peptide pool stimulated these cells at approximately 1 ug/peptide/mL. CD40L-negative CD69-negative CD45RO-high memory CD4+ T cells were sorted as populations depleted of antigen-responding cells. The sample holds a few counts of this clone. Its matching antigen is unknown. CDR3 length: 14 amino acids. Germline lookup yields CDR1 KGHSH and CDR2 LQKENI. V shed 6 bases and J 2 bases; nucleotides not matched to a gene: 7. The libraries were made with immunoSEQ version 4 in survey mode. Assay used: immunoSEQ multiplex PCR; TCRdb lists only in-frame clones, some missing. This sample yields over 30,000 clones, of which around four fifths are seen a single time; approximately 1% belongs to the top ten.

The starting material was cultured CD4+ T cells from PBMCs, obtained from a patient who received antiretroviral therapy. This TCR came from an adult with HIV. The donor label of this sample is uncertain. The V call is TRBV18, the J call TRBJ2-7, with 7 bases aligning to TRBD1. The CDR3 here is CASSHRDRTYEQYF. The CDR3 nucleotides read TGTGCCAGCTCGCACCGGGACAGAACCTACGAGCAGTACTTC.